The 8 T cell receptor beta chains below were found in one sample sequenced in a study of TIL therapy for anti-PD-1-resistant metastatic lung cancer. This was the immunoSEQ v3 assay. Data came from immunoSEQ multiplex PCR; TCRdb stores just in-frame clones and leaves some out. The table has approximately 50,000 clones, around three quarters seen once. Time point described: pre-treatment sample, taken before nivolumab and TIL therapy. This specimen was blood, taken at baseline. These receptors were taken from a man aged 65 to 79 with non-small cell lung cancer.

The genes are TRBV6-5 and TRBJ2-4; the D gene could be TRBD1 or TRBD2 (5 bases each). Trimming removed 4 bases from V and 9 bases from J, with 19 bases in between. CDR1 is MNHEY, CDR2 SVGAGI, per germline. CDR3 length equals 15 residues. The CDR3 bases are TGTGCCAGCAGTTCCGCCCGGGACCTTATTAGCATTCAGTACTTC. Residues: CASSSARDLISIQYF.

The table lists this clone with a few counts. The CDR3 region has the DNA TGCGCCAGCAGCCCCCGGAAGGGAAATTCACCCCTCCACTTT. Protein sequence: CASSPRKGNSPLHF. The J gene is TRBJ1-6, the V gene TRBV4-1; D unresolved. Trimming removed 4 bases at V and 7 bases at J, with 11 bases between. CDR3 length equals 14 residues. CDR1 is MGHRA and CDR2 is YSYEKL in the germline V gene.

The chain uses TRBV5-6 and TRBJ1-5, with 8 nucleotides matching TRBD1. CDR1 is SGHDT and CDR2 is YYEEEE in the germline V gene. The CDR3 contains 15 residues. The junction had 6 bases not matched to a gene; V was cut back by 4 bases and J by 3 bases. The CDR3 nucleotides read TGTGCCAGCAGCCGTAGGACAGGGAACAATCAGCCCCAGCATTTT. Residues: CASSRRTGNNQPQHF.

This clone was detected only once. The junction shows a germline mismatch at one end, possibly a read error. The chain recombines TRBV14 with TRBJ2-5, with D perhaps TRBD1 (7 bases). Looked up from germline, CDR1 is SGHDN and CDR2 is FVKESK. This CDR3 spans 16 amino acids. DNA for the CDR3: TGTGCCAGCAGCCAAAAACAGGGGAGGAGGGTCGAGACCCAATACTTC. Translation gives CASSQKQGRRVETQYF.

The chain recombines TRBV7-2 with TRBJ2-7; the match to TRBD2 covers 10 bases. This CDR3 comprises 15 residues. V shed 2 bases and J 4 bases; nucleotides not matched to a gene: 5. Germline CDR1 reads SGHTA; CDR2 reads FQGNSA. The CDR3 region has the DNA TGTGCCAGCAGCTTATTCGCTAGCGGGAGTTACGAGCAGTACTTC. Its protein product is CASSLFASGSYEQYF. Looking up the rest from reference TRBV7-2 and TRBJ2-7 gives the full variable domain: GAGVSQSPSNKVTEKGKDVELRCDPISGHTALYWYRQSLGQGLEFLIYFQGNSAPDKSGLPSDRFSAERTGGSVSTLTIQRTQQEDSAVYLCASSLFASGSYEQYFGPGTRLTVT.

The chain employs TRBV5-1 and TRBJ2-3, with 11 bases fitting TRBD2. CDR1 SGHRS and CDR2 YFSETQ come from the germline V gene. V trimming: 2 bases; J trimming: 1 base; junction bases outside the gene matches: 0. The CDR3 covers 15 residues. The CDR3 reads CASSFSGRGTDTQYF. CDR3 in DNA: TGCGCCAGCAGCTTTAGCGGGAGGGGCACAGATACGCAGTATTTT. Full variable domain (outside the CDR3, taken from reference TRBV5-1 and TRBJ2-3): KAGVTQTPRYLIKTRGQQVTLSCSPISGHRSVSWYQQTPGQGLQFLFEYFSETQRNKGNFPGRFSGRQFSNSRSEMNVSTLELGDSALYLCASSFSGRGTDTQYFGPGTRLTVL.

The CDR3 region is CASGYAGTANEQYF. The CDR3 bases are TGTGCCAGCGGATACGCCGGGACAGCAAACGAGCAGTACTTC. The chain carries TRBV28 and TRBJ2-7, with TRBD1 identical over 7 bases. V dropped 8 bases and J dropped 5; count of bases not matched to a gene: 12. There are 14 residues in the CDR3. The germline CDR1 and CDR2 sequences are MDHEN and SYDVKM. Using reference TRBV28 and TRBJ2-7 for the parts outside the CDR3, the full variable domain is DVKVTQSSRYLVKRTGEKVFLECVQDMDHENMFWYRQDPGLGLRLIYFSYDVKMKEKGDIPEGYSVSREKKERFSLILESASTNQTSMYLCASGYAGTANEQYFGPGTRLTVT.

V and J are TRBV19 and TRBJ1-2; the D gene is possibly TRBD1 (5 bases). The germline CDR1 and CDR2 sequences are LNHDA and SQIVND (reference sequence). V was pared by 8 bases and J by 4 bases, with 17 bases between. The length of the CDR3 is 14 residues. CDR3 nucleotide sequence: TGTGCCAGTTCTATTCAAAGGGGCCCCTATGGCTACACCTTC. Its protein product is CASSIQRGPYGYTF. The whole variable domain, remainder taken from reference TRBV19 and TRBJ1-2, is DGGITQSPKYLFRKEGQNVTLSCEQNLNHDAMYWYRQDPGQGLRLIYYSQIVNDFQKGDIAEGYSVSREKKESFPLTVTSAQKNPTAFYLCASSIQRGPYGYTFGSGTRLTVV.